Listed below are T cell receptor beta chains from one sample, sequenced in a study of blood T cell repertoires in COVID-19. The data were produced by immunoSEQ multiplex PCR, yet TCRdb's version contains in-frame clones alone and is incomplete. Of more than 150,000 clones in the sample, 82% were seen once. The sequenced material came from PBMCs or T cells enriched from blood (not recorded which). The receptors shown here come from a man aged 50 to 59 who had recovered from COVID-19. Each CDR3 is given with its conserved first and last residue. D genes are given only for firm matches. Not every row has a clone size; where given, it reads once, few, many or a size class.

TRBJ2-6,NA,TRBV5-1,NA,TGCGCCAGCAGCTTGGAACCCAGGGCGGCTGGGGCCAACGTCCTGACTTTC,CASSLEPRAAGANVLTF
TRBJ1-4,NA,TRBV15,once,TGTGCCACCAGCAGAGATCAACTCGCAACTAATGAAAAACTGTTTTTT,CATSRDQLATNEKLFF
TRBJ1-2,TRBD1,TRBV6-5,NA,TGTGCCAGCAGTTACGAATCTACAGGGGGGAACGGCTACACCTTC,CASSYESTGGNGYTF
TRBJ1-4,NA,TRBV27,NA,TGTGCCAGCAGAAGACAGGCGGATGAAACTAATGAAAAACTGTTTTTT,CASRRQADETNEKLFF
TRBJ2-7,TRBD1,TRBV11-1,NA,TGTGCCAGCAGCTTTTCCGGGACAGGAGTGAGGTACTTC,CASSFSGTGVRYF
TRBJ1-3,TRBD1,TRBV7-6,few,TGTGCCAGCAGCTCTCTGCCGGGACAGGGGATGGGAAACACCATATATTTT,CASSSLPGQGMGNTIYF
TRBJ1-5,TRBD1,TRBV6-5,NA,TGTGCCAGCAGGGACAGGCTCGGAGGGGTAGGGCCCCAGCATTTT,CASRDRLGGVGPQHF
TRBJ1-1,TRBD1,TRBV19,NA,TGTGCCAGTAGTAAGCGGACAGGGTACACTGAAGCTTTCTTT,CASSKRTGYTEAFF
TRBJ2-3,NA,TRBV18,NA,TGTGCCAGCTCCCCACCGACAGCCACAGATACGCAGTATTTT,CASSPPTATDTQYF
TRBJ2-5,NA,TRBV7-2,NA,TGTGCCAGCAGACGCGCGGGGCGTACTCAAGAGACCCAGTACTTC,CASRRAGRTQETQYF
TRBJ1-1,NA,TRBV5-1,NA,TGCGCCAGCAGCCCATGGTCAGCGGAAAACACTGAAGCTTTCTTT,CASSPWSAENTEAFF
TRBJ2-2,NA,TRBV30,NA,TGTGCCTGGATTCGCCCGATAACGGCGGGCACCGGGGAGCTGTTTTTT,CAWIRPITAGTGELFF
TRBJ1-6,TRBD1,TRBV19,NA,TGTGCCAGTCGGGACAGTTTTAATTCACCCCTCCACTTT,CASRDSFNSPLHF
TRBJ2-7,NA,TRBV27,NA,TGTGCCAGCAGTTTGAGCACTACCTACGAGCAGTACTTC,CASSLSTTYEQYF
TRBJ1-6,NA,TRBV7-2,NA,TGTGCCAGCAGCCCTGGGCTGGCAAATTCACCCCTCCACTTT,CASSPGLANSPLHF
TRBJ2-7,NA,TRBV6-4,NA,TGTGCCAGCAGCCCTACGGAGTCCTCCTACGAGCAGTACTTC,CASSPTESSYEQYF
TRBJ1-3,NA,TRBV6-6,NA,TGTGCCAGCAGTCCTCCAGACTCTGGAAACACCATATATTTT,CASSPPDSGNTIYF
TRBJ2-4,TRBD2,TRBV5-8,NA,TGTGCCAGCAGAACAAAAGGGGAGGGAACCAAAAACATTCAGTACTTC,CASRTKGEGTKNIQYF
TRBJ1-3,TRBD1,TRBV2,NA,TGTGCCAGCAGTCTGGACAGGGGTACTGGAAACACCATATATTTT,CASSLDRGTGNTIYF
TRBJ1-2,NA,TRBV5-6,NA,TGTGCCAGCAGCTTGCGGGGAAACGGGGGCTACACCTTC,CASSLRGNGGYTF
TRBJ2-3,TRBD2,TRBV7-3,NA,TGTGCCAGCAGCCCTAGCGCCCGGACTAGCGGGGGTCGGGCGGATACGCAGTATTTT,CASSPSARTSGGRADTQYF
TRBJ1-5,NA,TRBV19,once,TGTGCCAGTAGTATAGTAGGGGCCACCAATCAGCCCCAGCATTTT,CASSIVGATNQPQHF
TRBJ1-4,TRBD1,TRBV9,NA,TGTGCCAGCAGTCGTACAGGGACAGAGACTTTTGAAAAACTGTTTTTT,CASSRTGTETFEKLFF
TRBJ1-1,TRBD1,TRBV6-5,once,TGTGCCAGCAGACTGTCGGGACAGCACCCCCCTGAAGCTTTCTTT,CASRLSGQHPPEAFF
TRBJ2-7,TRBD1,TRBV14,NA,TGTGCCAGCAGCCGGGACGGACAGGGGGCCTACGAGCAGTACTTC,CASSRDGQGAYEQYF
TRBJ2-5,NA,TRBV11-2,NA,TGTGCCAGCAGCTTAGACCAGATACAAGAGACCCAGTACTTC,CASSLDQIQETQYF
TRBJ2-3,NA,TRBV7-9,NA,TGTGCCAGTAAAAACTGGGAGGGCACAGATACGCAGTATTTT,CASKNWEGTDTQYF
TRBJ1-1,NA,TRBV9,NA,TGTGCCAGCAGCCCGACAGGGAACACTGAAGCTTTCTTT,CASSPTGNTEAFF
TRBJ1-6,TRBD1,TRBV28,NA,TGTGCCAGCAGTTGGGACAGGAATTCACCCCTCCACTTT,CASSWDRNSPLHF
TRBJ1-3,NA,TRBV28,once,TGTGCCAGCAGTTTAATAAACTCTGGAAACACCATATATTTT,CASSLINSGNTIYF
TRBJ2-2,TRBD2,TRBV10-1,NA,TGCGCCAGCAGTCCCTCTAGCGGGGGGAACACCGGGGAGCTGTTTTTT,CASSPSSGGNTGELFF